These 18 T cell receptor beta chains were sequenced from one sample in a study of blood T cell repertoires in COVID-19. TCRdb's copy holds only in-frame clones and misses some; the assay was immunoSEQ multiplex PCR. The profile shows 250,000 to 300,000 clones, 75% to 90% of them singletons. Sequencing input: peripheral blood. The receptors originated from a woman between 45 and 60 years old with COVID-19, enrolled during active disease.

V gene TRBV11-3 combines with J gene TRBJ1-2, with D unclear. The CDR3 is 13 residues long. CDR1 is SGHNT, CDR2 YENEEA, per germline. Trimming cost V 3 bases and J 2 bases, with 7 bases left between them. For the CDR3, the DNA is TGTGCCAGCAGCTTGCGGGTCAACTATGGCTACACCTTC. Translation: CASSLRVNYGYTF.

This sequence joins TRBV6-5 and TRBJ2-1; TRBD2 matches 7 bases. J gave up 4 bases and V 10 bases, and 13 bases lay outside the gene matches. Germline lookup yields CDR1 MNHEY and CDR2 SVGAGI. There are 15 residues in the CDR3. Here the CDR3 DNA reads TGTGCCACCAATATCGGCGGGAGAGGTTACAATGAGCAGTTCTTC. It yields the protein CATNIGGRGYNEQFF.

The chain recombines TRBV19 with TRBJ2-1, with 8 bases that match TRBD2. Trimming took 7 bases from V and 0 from J; bases not matched to a gene: 2. The germline gives CDR1 LNHDA, CDR2 SQIVND (reference sequence). CDR3 length: 14 residues. CDR3 DNA sequence: TGTGCCAGTACGAGCGGGAGCTCCTACAATGAGCAGTTCTTC. As protein: CASTSGSSYNEQFF.

The CDR3 nucleotides are TGTGCCAGCAGCCTTAGCGGGAGGGTCTATGAGCAGTTCTTC. It translates to CASSLSGRVYEQFF. The genes are TRBV3-1 (or the pseudogene TRBV3-2) and TRBJ2-1; TRBD2 aligns across 11 bases. The CDR3 totals 14 residues. V lost 4 bases to trimming and J lost 8 bases; unmatched junction nucleotides: 4. Germline assignment: CDR1 LGHDT and CDR2 YNNKEL (reference sequence).

The chain carries TRBV18 and TRBJ2-7; D unclear. The V gene lost 4 bases and the J gene lost 0 bases, with 16 bases spanning the gap. The CDR3 spans 16 residues. Germline V gene data show CDR1 as KGHSH and CDR2 as LQKENI. The CDR3 sequence: CASSLTLARNSYEQYF. DNA for the CDR3: TGTGCCAGCTCACTAACACTTGCGCGGAACTCCTACGAGCAGTACTTC.

The chain combines TRBV19 with TRBJ2-1, with D tentatively TRBD2 (5 bases). CDR3 length: 14 residues. Trimming left V 4 bases short and J 7 bases short, with 14 bases between. Germline CDR1 and CDR2: LNHDA and SQIVND (reference sequence). The CDR3 reads CASSTSGYRNEQFF. The CDR3 region has the DNA TGTGCCAGTAGTACCAGCGGATATCGGAATGAGCAGTTCTTC.

The V and J genes are TRBV6-1 and TRBJ2-7, with TRBD1 matching 9 bases. CDR3 size: 15 residues. After removal of 1 base from V and 3 bases from J, the junction contained 4 bases not matched to a gene. The germline gives CDR1 MNHNS, CDR2 SASEGT. This CDR3 is CASSEGTGVGYEQYF. CDR3 DNA: TGTGCCAGCAGTGAAGGGACAGGGGTTGGCTACGAGCAGTACTTC.

The chain couples TRBV13 to TRBJ1-3, with unresolved D. This CDR3 spans 19 amino acids. V shed 2 bases and J shed 0 bases, with 20 bases lying between them. Germline CDR1 reads PRHDT; CDR2 reads FYEKMQ (reference sequence). The CDR3 DNA sequence: TGTGCCAGCAGCTTACCCCTCTCACGGGGTTACCTCTCTGGAAACACCATATATTTT. It yields the protein CASSLPLSRGYLSGNTIYF.

In the case of this clone: The junction does not match germline at one end; this may be a read error. The rearrangement links TRBV6-5 to TRBJ2-7; the match to TRBD2 covers 11 bases. Germline V CDR1 and CDR2: MNHEY, SVGAGI. This CDR3 is built from 11 residues. The CDR3 region is CASSQGLAVHF. The CDR3 DNA reads TGTGCCAGCAGTCAGGGACTAGCGGTGCACTTC.

The chain links TRBV12-5 to TRBJ2-5; tentatively, D is TRBD1 (5 bases). V was pared by 0 bases and J by 5 bases, with 19 bases between. The germline gives CDR1 LGHNT, CDR2 FRNRAP. This CDR3 has 17 amino acids. The CDR3 DNA reads TGTGCTAGTGGTTTGGTGTTAAGCCGGGCAGGGTCGGAGACCCAGTACTTC. Translation: CASGLVLSRAGSETQYF.

V is TRBV5-4 and J is TRBJ2-7; 7 bases line up with TRBD2. Germline lookup yields CDR1 SGHNT and CDR2 YYREEE (reference sequence). V shed 2 bases, J shed 2 bases, and the junction held 4 bases outside the gene matches. CDR3 length: 14 residues. CDR3 region: CASSFSSGTYEQYF. For the CDR3, the DNA is TGTGCCAGCAGCTTCTCGAGCGGGACCTACGAGCAGTACTTC.

This clone is a singleton in its sample. The chain has TRBV11-2 and TRBJ1-4; D not resolved. Per the germline V gene, CDR1 is SGHAT and CDR2 is FQNNGV. V lost 0 bases and J lost 2, with 19 bases in between. CDR3 length: 19 residues. CDR3 loop: CASSLDVSLPRTTNEKLFF. The CDR3 nucleotides read TGTGCCAGCAGCTTAGATGTTTCCCTCCCGCGAACGACTAATGAAAAACTGTTTTTT. Combining the CDR3 with reference TRBV11-2 and TRBJ1-4 gives the whole variable domain EAGVAQSPRYKIIEKRQSVAFWCNPISGHATLYWYQQILGQGPKLLIQFQNNGVVDDSQLPKDRFSAERLKGVDSTLKIQPAKLEDSAVYLCASSLDVSLPRTTNEKLFFGSGTQLSVL.

The gene calls are TRBV5-4 and TRBJ1-5; 9 bases align to TRBD1. The CDR3 is 15 residues long. J gave up 4 bases and V 4 bases, and 6 bases lay outside the gene matches. Germline values: CDR1 SGHNT, CDR2 YYREEE (reference sequence). The CDR3 loop is CASSRGTGKNQPQHF. In DNA, the CDR3 is TGTGCCAGCAGCCGAGGGACAGGGAAAAATCAGCCCCAGCATTTT.

As to this clone: This CDR3 is also generated by other DNA sequences in the sample. The chain couples TRBV5-1 to TRBJ1-1, with 8 bases matching TRBD1. Trimming cost V 4 bases and J 1 base; bases outside gene matches: 3. This CDR3 has 14 amino acids. In germline, CDR1 is SGHRS, CDR2 YFSETQ. The chain's CDR3 is CASSLGQANTEAFF. CDR3 sequence (DNA): TGCGCCAGCAGCCTGGGACAGGCGAACACTGAAGCTTTCTTT.

This chain connects TRBV2 to TRBJ2-5; D might be TRBD2 (6 bases). Germline V CDR1 and CDR2: SNHLY, FYNNEI. CDR3 length: 16 residues. Trimming removed 0 bases at V and 2 bases at J, with 13 bases between. The CDR3: CASSEALLALQETQYF. The CDR3 DNA is TGTGCCAGCAGTGAAGCCCTGCTAGCGTTACAAGAGACCCAGTACTTC.

The V call is TRBV3-1 (or the pseudogene TRBV3-2), the J call TRBJ1-1, with D maybe TRBD1 (5 bases). Germline V CDR1 and CDR2: LGHDT, YNNKEL (reference sequence). Trimming took off 1 base at V and 1 base at J, with 10 bases between the two ends. The CDR3 loop spans 15 amino acids. The CDR3 spells CASSQVGAANTEAFF. CDR3 DNA: TGTGCCAGCAGCCAAGTAGGGGCGGCGAACACTGAAGCTTTCTTT.

This clone has a count of ten or more. V and J are TRBV16 and TRBJ2-6; 11 positions match TRBD1. The CDR3 loop spans 19 amino acids. Germline loops: CDR1 KGHSY, CDR2 FQNENV. V lost 0 bases to trimming and J lost 1 base; unmatched junction nucleotides: 5. Written as DNA, the CDR3 is TGTGCCAGCAGCCAATCCCGGACAGGGGGCCTATCTGGGGCCAACGTCCTGACTTTC. Its translation is CASSQSRTGGLSGANVLTF.

V is TRBV18 and J is TRBJ2-7, with 8 bases identical to TRBD2. The germline CDR1 and CDR2 sequences are KGHSH and LQKENI. The length of the CDR3 is 17 residues. Trimming took 1 base from V and 3 from J; bases not matched to a gene: 11. The CDR3 DNA follows: TGTGCCAGCTCACCACTAGTTACTAGCGGTGTTAACTACGAGCAGTACTTC. It encodes CASSPLVTSGVNYEQYF. The complete variable domain, with remaining parts taken from reference TRBV18 and TRBJ2-7, reads NAGVMQNPRHLVRRRGQEARLRCSPMKGHSHVYWYRQLPEEGLKFMVYLQKENIIDESGMPKERFSAEFPKEGPSILRIQQVVRGDSAAYFCASSPLVTSGVNYEQYFGPGTRLTVT.